The 12 T cell receptor beta chains below were found in one sample sequenced in a study of CD8 T cells in Susac syndrome. Random hexamers were used to reverse transcribe the RNA input (roughly 0.5 to 1 ug). TCRdb itself ran the immunoSEQ multiplex PCR reads through MiXCR, one entry per CDR3 protein. The sample gives 150,000 to 200,000 distinct CDR3 sequences, around 94% of which show up once; roughly 0.15% is in the top ten. The sample consisted of CD4+ T cells from PBMCs. The receptors come from a human donor in good health.

The chain links TRBV7-2 to TRBJ2-6; perhaps D is TRBD1 or TRBD2 (5 bases each). Trimming took 5 bases from V and 0 from J, leaving 14 bases between them. Germline CDR1 and CDR2: SGHTA and FQGNSA. This CDR3 comprises 17 residues. The CDR3: CASSAGTGNSGANVLTF. CDR3 DNA: TGTGCCAGCAGCGCTGGGACGGGGAACTCTGGGGCCAACGTCCTGACTTTC.

The CDR3: CASSQMGKLYNEQFF. The DNA for the CDR3 is TGTGCCAGCAGCCAGATGGGTAAACTTTACAATGAGCAGTTCTTC. The chain recombines TRBV14 with TRBJ2-1; D uncertain. V lost 3 bases, J lost 4 bases, and 13 bases lay in between. The germline gives CDR1 SGHDN, CDR2 FVKESK. This CDR3 spans 15 amino acids.

The chain joins TRBV6-2 or TRBV6-3 to TRBJ2-7; D may be TRBD2 (7 bases). The CDR3 length is 14 residues. The germline V gene has CDR1 MNHEY and CDR2 SVGEGT. Trimming pared 6 bases from V and 3 bases from J, leaving 15 bases between. This CDR3 reads CASSPGGGNYEQYF. The CDR3 DNA is TGTGCCAGCAGCCCCGGCGGGGGCAACTACGAGCAGTACTTC.

The table lists this clonotype with a count of one. V is TRBV7-9 and J is TRBJ2-4; weak D call: TRBD2 (6 bases). V lost 2 bases and J 1 base, leaving 12 bases between the germline ends. The CDR3 extends over 16 amino acids. In germline, CDR1 is SEHNR, CDR2 FQNEAQ (reference sequence). The CDR3 sequence is CASSLLETRAKNIQYF. CDR3 DNA sequence: TGTGCCAGCAGCTTATTGGAGACTAGGGCCAAAAACATTCAGTACTTC.

This clonotype was found a few times. V usage is TRBV7-2 and J usage is TRBJ2-1; no firm D call. The CDR3 sequence is 15 residues long. The V end lost 1 base, the J end lost 10 bases, and 17 bases lay between the germline ends. From germline, CDR1 is SGHTA and CDR2 FQGNSA. In DNA form, the CDR3 reads TGTGCCAGCAGCTTAGGGCCTAGTTCGGGCTTGGAGCAGTTCTTC. It is translated as CASSLGPSSGLEQFF.

The chain combines TRBV29-1 with TRBJ2-7, with TRBD1 identical over 7 bases. The CDR3 totals 12 residues. Germline V lookup: CDR1 SQVTM, CDR2 ANQGSEA. Germline trimming cut 6 bases from V and 2 bases from J; bases unmatched to any gene: 4. Written as DNA, the CDR3 is TGCAGCGTGAGCCAGGGGGCCTACGAGCAGTACTTC. Translation gives CSVSQGAYEQYF.

J is TRBJ2-5 and V is TRBV7-2; D not resolved. This CDR3 contains 13 residues. V lost 1 base and J 3 bases, leaving 6 bases between the germline ends. Germline V lookup: CDR1 SGHTA, CDR2 FQGNSA. In nucleotides, the CDR3 is TGTGCCAGCAGCTTAGTCAGGAAAGAGACCCAGTACTTC. Translated: CASSLVRKETQYF.

The chain combines TRBV6-5 with TRBJ2-5; TRBD2 aligns across 8 bases. The CDR3 totals 17 residues. Germline CDR1 reads MNHEY; CDR2 reads SVGAGI. The V gene end was trimmed by 2 bases and the J gene end by 5 bases; junction bases not matched to a gene: 13. This chain's CDR3 is CASSYGSTAGGSETQYF. In DNA, the CDR3 is TGTGCCAGCAGTTACGGTTCCACGGCGGGGGGATCCGAGACCCAGTACTTC.

This clonotype was seen once. The V call is TRBV7-2, the J call TRBJ2-3; 8 bases line up with TRBD2. The J segment lost 4 bases and the V segment lost 6 bases, leaving 6 bases of the junction unmatched. This CDR3 has 14 amino acids. CDR1 and CDR2 (germline): SGHTA, FQGNSA. CDR3 amino acids: CASRPGTRADTQYF. In DNA, the CDR3 is TGTGCCAGCAGGCCCGGGACTAGGGCAGATACGCAGTATTTT.

The chain joins TRBV5-1 to TRBJ2-3; maybe TRBD1 (5 bases). V was shortened by 7 bases and J by 4 bases, with 19 bases between the two germline ends. CDR1 SGHRS and CDR2 YFSETQ come from the germline V gene. This CDR3 has 15 residues. In DNA, the CDR3 is TGCGCCAGCGCCTGGGGCGCTAGATTTCCAGATACGCAGTATTTT. It encodes CASAWGARFPDTQYF.

The rearrangement uses TRBV7-9 and TRBJ1-1; TRBD1 agrees at 7 bases. V was pared by 5 bases and J by 3 bases, with 6 bases of the junction left unmatched. This CDR3 is 14 amino acids long. CDR1 and CDR2 (germline): SEHNR, FQNEAQ (reference sequence). The CDR3 DNA is TGTGCCAGCAGCACCCTAGGGACAGACACTGAAGCTTTCTTT. Protein product: CASSTLGTDTEAFF.

V is TRBV21-1 and J is TRBJ2-7; TRBD1 was called by the table and not checked on the DNA. TRBV21-1 represents a pseudogene. This CDR3 comprises 15 residues. The CDR3 region has the DNA TGTGCCAGCAGCAAAGAGGGCAGGGAATTGGACGAGCAGTACTTC. The encoded protein is CASSKEGRELDEQYF.